The entry that follows covers one T cell receptor beta chain sequence. The data derive from a study of blood T cell repertoires in COVID-19. Study as a whole: The United States, Italy and Spain provided the acute and convalescent COVID-19 samples. The analysed material was cDNA or gDNA that came from T cells, B-cell-depleted T cells, or PBMCs.

Germline values: CDR1 KGHSH, CDR2 LQKENI. The CDR3 extends over 13 amino acids. V was trimmed by 6 bases and J by 0 bases, leaving 8 bases between them. Authors' analysis steps: From reference gene primer amplification, estimates of nucleated cell counts were derived. Produced via immunoSEQ multiplex PCR; TCRdb's table is partial and in-frame only. V, J and clone size reflect that table, while D and trimming were determined from the DNA. This table holds under 250,000 clones, over 70% found once. Sequencing used peripheral blood. The source of this sequence is a man aged 35 to 55 with acute or convalescent COVID-19. The genes are TRBV18 and TRBJ1-2; unclear D gene. CDR3 nucleotide sequence: TGTGCCAGCTCCCTGGGAGCTAACTATGGCTACACCTTC. Its translation is CASSLGANYGYTF.